This T cell receptor (beta chain) was sequenced during a study of response to subunit inactivated influenza vaccine (dated by TCRdb to 2017 to 2018). Background for the entire study: The study used deep quantitative T cell receptor repertoire profiling to track responses to a trivalent subunit inactivated influenza vaccine.

Spanning cysteine to phenylalanine, the CDR3 consists of 14 amino acids. CDR3 DNA only is kept here, 42 bases in frame from base 1. At the junction V is shortened by 3 bases and J by 6 bases, with 16 bases in between. Per the germline V gene, SQVTM is the CDR1 and ANQGSEA is the CDR2. This clonotype appeared a few times. Its antigen is currently not known. No much larger clone exists at a distance of one base, and base qualities are not known. Libraries were constructed by RT-PCR. The instrument was an Illumina HiSeq 2500. TCRdb passed the public sequencing reads through fastp at Q25 and MiXCR, retaining productive beta sequences. Each CDR3 protein appears once, grouped with its most common genes and DNA. Here the sample has more than 200,000 distinct CDR3 sequences; less than 15% occur a single time. About 7.8% of the sample lies in the top ten. Broader findings and caveats from the paper: The authors proposed that each seasonal influenza vaccination may bring in only a limited number of new T cells.

This clonotype was sampled from a man in his fifties or sixties who received an inactivated influenza vaccine. Donor details come from another sample of the same person, matched by shared clones. The chain couples TRBV29-1 to TRBJ2-3; TRBD2 is a possible D gene, resting on 6 matching bases. This material consisted of non-naive T cells sorted from PBMCs, taken 14 to 15 days before vaccination. This specimen's cell subset or site label, per the study, means: memory T cell fraction. DNA sequence: TGCAGCGTTGATGTCGGGAGAGGGTTTGATACGCAGTATTTT. This codes for CSVDVGRGFDTQYF.